Included here is one TCR beta chain sequence, with context. Antigen: not known. The data belong to a study of T cells expressing NK-cell markers. About the study: Underlying the TCR beta repertoires were sorted CD3+CD56+NKG2C+, CD3+CD56+NKG2C- and CD3+CD56-NKG2C+ T cells.

This CDR3 is built from 15 residues. From germline, CDR1 is MGHDK and CDR2 SYGVNS. Study-wide results and caveats: The same clonotypes also predominated in the CD3+CD56-NKG2C+ fraction of several donors.

Researchers built TCR beta cDNA using 5'RACE template switching with UMIs. TCRdb re-called the 5' RACE reads and catalogs CDR3 proteins one per entry, DNA excluded. This specimen shows hundreds of thousands of distinct CDR3 sequences; the ten leading clones hold roughly 3.5%. The TCR was taken from a man younger than 30 in good health. The chain joins TRBV25-1 to TRBJ2-5; with no DNA, the TCRdb D assignment of TRBD1 cannot be verified. Sequencing used blood T cells: a sorted CD56 or NKG2C T cell subset, CD4+ or CD8+ T cells, or bulk PBMC T cells (not recorded which). The CDR3 loop reads CASSEPTGTGPRIDF.